This T cell receptor (beta chain) was sequenced during a study of blood T cell repertoires in COVID-19. Across the whole study: PBMCs, B-cell-depleted T cells, or T cells provided the cDNA or gDNA that made up the material.

This clone was seen just once. CDR3 length: 14 residues. The V end was cut by 2 bases, the J end by 0 bases, with 7 bases between. The germline V gene has CDR1 SGHNT and CDR2 YYREEE (reference sequence). As originally analysed: Scientists estimated how many nucleated cells there were by amplifying reference gene primers. Data came from immunoSEQ multiplex PCR; TCRdb stores just in-frame clones and leaves some out. The D gene and trimming were derived from the DNA, and the V and J assignments and clone size from that table. The sample carries 100,000 or so clones, about 75% recorded once. The receptor comes from a woman in her 70s with acute or convalescent COVID-19. Sequencing was performed on peripheral blood. This chain joins TRBV5-4 and TRBJ2-3; maybe TRBD2 (5 bases). The CDR3 spells CASSFGLSTDTQYF. The CDR3 nucleotides read TGTGCCAGCAGCTTTGGACTCAGCACAGATACGCAGTATTTT.